The subject of this entry is one TCR beta chain. What it recognizes is unknown. This record comes from a study of brain metastases from non-small cell lung cancer. Germline V gene sequence: CDR1 LNHDA, CDR2 SQIVND (reference sequence). CDR3 length equals 16 residues. Trimming took 4 bases from V and 4 from J; bases not matched to a gene: 5. Libraries were prepared by immunoSEQ multiplex PCR; TCRdb keeps only in-frame clonotypes and omits some of them. The sample has roughly 4,000 clones, around 90% seen once; the top ten hold 3% to 4.5%. Study conclusions and caveats: Fewer infiltrating T cells were found in brain metastases than primaries.

V usage is TRBV19 and J usage is TRBJ2-2; TRBD1 aligns across 11 bases. Material: primary lung tumor tissue. The receptor was isolated from a donor aged 40 or older with non-small cell lung cancer. CDR3 in amino acids: CASSTGQGAGTGELFF. The CDR3 region has the DNA TGTGCCAGTAGTACCGGACAGGGGGCGGGCACCGGGGAGCTGTTTTTT.